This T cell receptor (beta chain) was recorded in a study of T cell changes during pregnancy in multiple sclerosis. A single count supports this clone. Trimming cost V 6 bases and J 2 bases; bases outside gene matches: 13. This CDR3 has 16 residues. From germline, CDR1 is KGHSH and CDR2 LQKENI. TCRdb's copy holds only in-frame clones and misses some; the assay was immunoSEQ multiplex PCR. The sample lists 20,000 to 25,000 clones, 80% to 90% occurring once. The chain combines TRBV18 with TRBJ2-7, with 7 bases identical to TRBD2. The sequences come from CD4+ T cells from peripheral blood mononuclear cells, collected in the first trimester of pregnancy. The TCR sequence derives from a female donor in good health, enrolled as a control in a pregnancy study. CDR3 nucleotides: TGTGCCAGCTCGTCGCCCCCCGGGACTATCACCTACGAGCAGTACTTC. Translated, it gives CASSSPPGTITYEQYF.